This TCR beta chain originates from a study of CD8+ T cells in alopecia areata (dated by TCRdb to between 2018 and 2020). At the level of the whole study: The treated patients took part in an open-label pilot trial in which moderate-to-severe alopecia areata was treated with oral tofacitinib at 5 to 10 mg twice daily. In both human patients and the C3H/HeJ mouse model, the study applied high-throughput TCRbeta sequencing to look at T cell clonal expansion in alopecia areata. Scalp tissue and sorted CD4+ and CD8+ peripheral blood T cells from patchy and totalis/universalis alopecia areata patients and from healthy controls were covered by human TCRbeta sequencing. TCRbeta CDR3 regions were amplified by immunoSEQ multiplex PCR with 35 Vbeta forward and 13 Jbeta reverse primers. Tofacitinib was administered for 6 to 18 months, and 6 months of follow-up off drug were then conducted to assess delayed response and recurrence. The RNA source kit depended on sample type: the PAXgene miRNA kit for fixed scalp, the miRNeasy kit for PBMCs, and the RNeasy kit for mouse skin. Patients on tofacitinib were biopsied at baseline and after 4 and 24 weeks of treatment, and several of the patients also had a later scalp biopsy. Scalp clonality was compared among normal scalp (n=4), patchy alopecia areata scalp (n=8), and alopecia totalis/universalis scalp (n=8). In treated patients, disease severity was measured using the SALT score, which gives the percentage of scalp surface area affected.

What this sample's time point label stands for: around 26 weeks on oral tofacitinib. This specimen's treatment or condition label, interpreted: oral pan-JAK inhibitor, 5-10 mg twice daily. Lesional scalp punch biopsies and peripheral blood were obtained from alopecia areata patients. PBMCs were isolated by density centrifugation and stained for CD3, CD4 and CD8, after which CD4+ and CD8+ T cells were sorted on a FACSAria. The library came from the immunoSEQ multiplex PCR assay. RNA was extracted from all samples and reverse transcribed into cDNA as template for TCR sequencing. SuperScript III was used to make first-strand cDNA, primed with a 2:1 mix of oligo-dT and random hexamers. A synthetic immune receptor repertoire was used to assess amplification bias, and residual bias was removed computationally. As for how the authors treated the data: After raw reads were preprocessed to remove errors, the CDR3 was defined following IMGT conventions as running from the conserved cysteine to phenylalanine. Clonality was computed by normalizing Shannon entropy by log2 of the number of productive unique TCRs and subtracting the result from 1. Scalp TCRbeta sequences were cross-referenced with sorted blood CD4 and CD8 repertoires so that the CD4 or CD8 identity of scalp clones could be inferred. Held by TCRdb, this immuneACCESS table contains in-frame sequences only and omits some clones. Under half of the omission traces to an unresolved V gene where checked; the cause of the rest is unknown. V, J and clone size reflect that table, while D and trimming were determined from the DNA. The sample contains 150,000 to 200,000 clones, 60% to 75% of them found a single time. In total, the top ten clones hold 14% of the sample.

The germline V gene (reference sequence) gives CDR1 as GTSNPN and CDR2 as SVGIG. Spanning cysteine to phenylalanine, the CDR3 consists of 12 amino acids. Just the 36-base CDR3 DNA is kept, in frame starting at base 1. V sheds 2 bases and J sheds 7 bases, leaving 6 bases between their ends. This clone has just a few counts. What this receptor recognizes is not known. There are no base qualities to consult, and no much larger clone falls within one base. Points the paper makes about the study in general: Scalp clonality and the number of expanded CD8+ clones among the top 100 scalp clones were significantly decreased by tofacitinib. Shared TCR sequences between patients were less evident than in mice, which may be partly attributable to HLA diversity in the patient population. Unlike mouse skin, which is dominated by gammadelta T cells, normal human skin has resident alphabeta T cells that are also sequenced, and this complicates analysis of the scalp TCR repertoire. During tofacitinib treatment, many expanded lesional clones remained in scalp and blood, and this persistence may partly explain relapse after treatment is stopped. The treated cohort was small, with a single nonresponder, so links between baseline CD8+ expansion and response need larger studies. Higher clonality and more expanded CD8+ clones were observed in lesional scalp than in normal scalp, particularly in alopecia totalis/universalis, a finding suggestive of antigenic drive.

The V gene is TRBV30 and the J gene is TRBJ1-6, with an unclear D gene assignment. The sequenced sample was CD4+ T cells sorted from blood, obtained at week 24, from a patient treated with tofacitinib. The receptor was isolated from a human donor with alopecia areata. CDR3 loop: CAWSPQNSPLHF. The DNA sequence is TGTGCCTGGAGTCCACAAAATTCACCCCTCCACTTT.